What follows are 20 T cell receptor beta chains derived from one specimen sequenced in a study of blood T cell repertoires in COVID-19. The protocol was immunoSEQ multiplex PCR, while the TCRdb copy is restricted to in-frame clones and leaves out a portion. Of 65,000 or so clones in the sample, roughly four fifths are singletons; the top ten hold more than 13%. Sequencing used peripheral blood. These TCRs come from a man at least 80 years old with acute or convalescent COVID-19.

The J gene is TRBJ1-2, the V gene TRBV12-3 or TRBV12-4; 7 bases fit TRBD1. The CDR3 has 13 residues. The ends lost 5 bases at V and 7 bases at J; junction bases unmatched: 7. The CDR3 is CASSLDRVGGYTF. The CDR3 region has the DNA TGTGCCAGCAGTCTAGACAGGGTAGGTGGCTACACCTTC.

The chain links TRBV5-1 to TRBJ2-3; 7 bases are a match to TRBD2. CDR1 and CDR2 from the germline V gene are SGHRS and YFSETQ. With 0 bases clipped from V and 2 bases from J, the junction kept 6 bases outside the gene matches. The CDR3 loop spans 16 amino acids. CDR3 nucleotide sequence: TGCGCCAGCAGCTTGGCTGCAGCGGGGAACACAGATACGCAGTATTTT. As protein: CASSLAAAGNTDTQYF. Combining the CDR3 with reference TRBV5-1 and TRBJ2-3 gives the whole variable domain KAGVTQTPRYLIKTRGQQVTLSCSPISGHRSVSWYQQTPGQGLQFLFEYFSETQRNKGNFPGRFSGRQFSNSRSEMNVSTLELGDSALYLCASSLAAAGNTDTQYFGPGTRLTVL.

The table lists this clone with a count of one. V gene TRBV12-3 or TRBV12-4 combines with J gene TRBJ1-5; D is unclear. CDR3 length: 13 amino acids. V was shortened by 6 bases and J by 5 bases, with 11 bases between the two germline ends. The CDR3 reads CASRPGMDQPQHF. The CDR3 nucleotides are TGTGCCAGCAGACCAGGAATGGATCAGCCCCAGCATTTT.

V and J are TRBV29-1 and TRBJ1-2; no firm D call. Trimming removed 3 bases from V and 8 bases from J, with 13 bases in between. The CDR3 consists of 12 residues. Germline values: CDR1 SQVTM, CDR2 ANQGSEA. The CDR3 DNA reads TGCAGCGTTGAGGTCGGGATTTGGGGCTACACCTTC. As protein: CSVEVGIWGYTF.

This sequence joins TRBV2 and TRBJ2-2, with D perhaps TRBD2 (5 bases). Between the trimmed V and J ends, which lost 8 bases and 4 bases, there was a span of 11 bases. Looked up from germline, CDR1 is SNHLY and CDR2 is FYNNEI. The CDR3 runs 13 residues. This chain's CDR3 is CASSGGSTGELFF. CDR3 DNA sequence: TGTGCCAGCTCAGGCGGGTCCACCGGGGAGCTGTTTTTT. Using reference TRBV2 and TRBJ2-2 for the parts outside the CDR3, the full variable domain is EPEVTQTPSHQVTQMGQEVILRCVPISNHLYFYWYRQILGQKVEFLVSFYNNEISEKSEIFDDQFSVERPDGSNFTLKIRSTKLEDSAMYFCASSGGSTGELFFGEGSRLTVL.

J is TRBJ1-2 and V is TRBV3-1 (or the pseudogene TRBV3-2), with a tentative D call TRBD1 (6 bases). This CDR3 spans 13 amino acids. The germline CDR1 and CDR2 sequences are LGHDT and YNNKEL (reference sequence). V gave up 5 bases and J gave up 5 bases, with 12 bases separating them. The CDR3 nucleotides are TGTGCCAGCAGCTCGGGACAAACTTATGGCTACACCTTC. Protein: CASSSGQTYGYTF.

The chain links TRBV5-1 to TRBJ1-6, with D possibly TRBD1 on 5 matching bases. Trimming cost V 4 bases and J 7 bases, with 15 bases left between them. Germline-derived CDR1 and CDR2 are SGHRS and YFSETQ. CDR3 length equals 15 residues. CDR3 loop: CASSGSPGVNSPLHF. CDR3 sequence (DNA): TGCGCCAGCAGCGGATCTCCGGGGGTAAATTCACCCCTCCACTTT.

This chain's CDR3 is CASSIERGPNYNEQFF. The CDR3 DNA is TGTGCCAGTAGTATAGAAAGGGGTCCCAATTACAATGAGCAGTTCTTC. V and J are TRBV19 and TRBJ2-1; a weak D match, TRBD1 (5 bases). V was clipped by 0 bases and J by 4 bases, with 13 bases between them. The CDR3 totals 16 residues. Per germline, CDR1 LNHDA and CDR2 SQIVND (reference sequence).

This sequence joins TRBV3-1 (or the pseudogene TRBV3-2) and TRBJ2-7; tentatively, D is TRBD2 (6 bases). CDR3 size: 15 residues. V was cut by 1 base and J by 3 bases, with 13 bases left in between. The germline CDR1 and CDR2 sequences are LGHDT and YNNKEL (reference sequence). The CDR3 nucleotides are TGTGCCAGCAGCCAAGCGTACGGGGGAAACTACGAGCAGTACTTC. It translates to CASSQAYGGNYEQYF.

The chain couples TRBV6-1 to TRBJ1-6; TRBD1 matches 10 bases. The V gene's germline CDR1 is MNHNS and CDR2 SASEGT. Trimming cost V 1 base and J 7 bases; bases outside gene matches: 1. The CDR3 has 15 residues. CDR3 bases: TGTGCCAGCAGTGAAGGGGACAGGGGAAATTCACCCCTCCACTTT. Translating it yields CASSEGDRGNSPLHF.

The V gene is TRBV5-1, the J gene TRBJ2-3, with 8 bases fitting TRBD2. The CDR3 runs 16 residues. Germline V gene lookup returns CDR1 SGHRS and CDR2 YFSETQ. The V and J ends lost 4 bases and 2 bases, in that order; junction bases with no gene match: 9. The CDR3 is CASSRTGGDYTDTQYF. DNA of the CDR3: TGCGCCAGCAGCAGAACCGGGGGGGACTACACAGATACGCAGTATTTT.

The V and J genes are TRBV6-5 and TRBJ2-5; 11 nucleotides agree with TRBD2. The trim removed 7 bases at V and 3 bases at J, leaving 1 base unmatched. The CDR3 runs to 13 residues. Germline CDR1 MNHEY, CDR2 SVGAGI. The CDR3: CASKTSGEETQYF. CDR3 nucleotide sequence: TGTGCCAGCAAGACTAGCGGGGAAGAGACCCAGTACTTC.

The chain has TRBV6-2 or TRBV6-3 and TRBJ2-1; no firm D call. CDR1 is MNHEY, CDR2 SVGEGT, per germline. The CDR3 is made up of 12 amino acids. V was clipped by 7 bases and J by 9 bases, with 13 bases between them. CDR3 nucleotide sequence: TGTGCCAGCACCTACTCTCCAGGTGAGCAGTTCTTC. Translation: CASTYSPGEQFF.

The chain joins TRBV7-8 to TRBJ2-3; TRBD1 matches 9 bases. The CDR3 covers 15 residues. Germline CDR1 and CDR2: SGHVS and FQNEAQ. Trimming removed 1 base from V and 3 bases from J; junction bases left unmatched: 2. The CDR3 region has the DNA TGTGCCAGCAGCTTAGGGACAGGGGAGACAGATACGCAGTATTTT. Its protein product is CASSLGTGETDTQYF. The entire variable domain, with the rest obtained from reference TRBV7-8 and TRBJ2-3, is as follows: GAGVSQSPRYKVAKRGQDVALRCDPISGHVSLFWYQQALGQGPEFLTYFQNEAQLDKSGLPSDRFFAERPEGSVSTLKIQRTQQEDSAVYLCASSLGTGETDTQYFGPGTRLTVL.

This chain uses TRBV19 with TRBJ2-1, with 10 bases lining up with TRBD2. CDR1 and CDR2 from the germline V gene are LNHDA and SQIVND (reference sequence). The V and J ends lost 3 bases and 9 bases, in that order; junction bases with no gene match: 11. This CDR3 is 16 amino acids long. The CDR3 sequence: CASSISPAGGRAEQFF. The CDR3, as DNA: TGTGCCAGTAGTATTTCTCCAGCGGGGGGGCGGGCTGAGCAGTTCTTC.

This rearrangement joins TRBV21-1 to TRBJ1-1; the tabulated D call, TRBD1, remains unverified against the DNA. TRBV21-1 is given as a pseudogene. CDR3 length equals 13 residues. The CDR3: CATPDREGTEAFF. CDR3 bases: TGTGCCACACCAGACAGGGAAGGCACTGAAGCTTTCTTT.

The gene calls are TRBV5-1 and TRBJ1-2, with D unclear. CDR3 length: 14 amino acids. V shed 0 bases and J shed 8 bases, with 14 bases lying between them. Germline assignment: CDR1 SGHRS and CDR2 YFSETQ. The CDR3 region is CASSLDPGVRGYTF. CDR3 sequence (DNA): TGCGCCAGCAGCTTGGATCCCGGGGTACGCGGCTACACCTTC.

This clone has ten or more counts. This chain joins TRBV6-5 and TRBJ2-7; no clear D gene. Germline values: CDR1 MNHEY, CDR2 SVGAGI. Trimming took off 6 bases at V and 1 base at J, with 10 bases between the two ends. The CDR3 length is 13 residues. CDR3 DNA: TGTGCCAGCAGACAGTCCTCTTCCTACGAGCAGTACTTC. This encodes CASRQSSSYEQYF.

The CDR3 DNA follows: TGTGCCAGCGGGACGGACAGAGGGATCGTCACTGAAGCTTTCTTT. It specifies CASGTDRGIVTEAFF. This chain joins TRBV2 and TRBJ1-1; tentatively, D is TRBD1 (6 bases). Germline-derived CDR1 and CDR2 are SNHLY and FYNNEI. Trimming shortened V by 8 bases and J by 4 bases, and 20 bases separated the two germline ends. This CDR3 has 15 amino acids.

This chain joins TRBV6-5 and TRBJ1-1; weak D call: TRBD1 (6 bases). There are 12 residues in the CDR3. Germline V gene sequence: CDR1 MNHEY, CDR2 SVGAGI. The V gene lost 6 bases and the J gene lost 5 bases, with 10 bases spanning the gap. CDR3 sequence: CASRFQGTEAFF. DNA of the CDR3: TGTGCCAGCAGATTTCAGGGGACTGAAGCTTTCTTT.